Listed below are T cell receptor beta chains from one sample, sequenced in a study of OX40 agonist ivuxolimab in advanced cancers. The table came from immunoSEQ multiplex PCR; TCRdb's copy has only in-frame clones and leaves some out. Here the sample spans 50,000 to 70,000 clones, 75% to 90% being singletons. Sequenced here: CD4+ or CD8+ T cells sorted from blood, sampled in a trial of the OX40 agonist ivuxolimab. The receptor source for this set is an adult with an advanced solid tumor such as melanoma, head and neck, liver or kidney cancer. CDR3s include the opening cysteine and the closing phenylalanine or tryptophan. The order of the fields is clone size, V gene, D gene, J gene, CDR3 DNA, CDR3 protein. The D gene is left open where the match is weak. The size of a clone is reported for some rows only, either as once, few or many, or as a class for expanded clones.

NA	TRBV27	TRBD1	TRBJ1-5	TGTGCCAGCAGTTTAGCCGGGACAGTCGATCAGCCCCAGCATTTT	CASSLAGTVDQPQHF
NA	TRBV4-1	TRBD2	TRBJ2-3	TGCGCCAGCAGCCAAGATCAGCTAGCGGGAGCGGGCACAGATACGCAGTATTTT	CASSQDQLAGAGTDTQYF
NA	TRBV5-4	NA	TRBJ1-2	TGTGCCAGCAGCCCGACCTGGGGGGACTATGGCTACACCTTC	CASSPTWGDYGYTF
NA	TRBV9	NA	TRBJ2-7	TGTGCCAGCAGCCAACTGGGACTGAATACCCACGAGCAGTACTTC	CASSQLGLNTHEQYF
NA	TRBV28	NA	TRBJ2-5	TGTGCCAGCCGACCCGGGTCGCCGACCCAGTACTTC	CASRPGSPTQYF
once	TRBV28	NA	TRBJ2-1	TGTGCCAGCACCTCCCGCTTAGGAGCCTACAATGAGCAGTTCTTC	CASTSRLGAYNEQFF
once	TRBV6-5	NA	TRBJ2-3	TGTGCCAGCAGTTACTCATCTTCCGATGGAGATACGCAGTATTTT	CASSYSSSDGDTQYF
NA	TRBV6-1	TRBD2	TRBJ2-1	TGTGCCAGCAGTGACTTGGGACTAGCGACCCCAAAGCAGTTCTTC	CASSDLGLATPKQFF
NA	TRBV27	TRBD1	TRBJ2-1	TGTGCCAGCAGTTTATCCGCGGGACAGGACATCAATGAGCAGTTCTTC	CASSLSAGQDINEQFF
once	TRBV4-1	TRBD1	TRBJ2-7	TGCGCCAGCAGCCAGTGGGACAGGGGAGGCGCCTACGAGCAGTACTTC	CASSQWDRGGAYEQYF
NA	TRBV13	TRBD1	TRBJ2-7	TGTGCCAGCAGCCGTGACAGGGCTTCGGGCTACGAGCAGTACTTC	CASSRDRASGYEQYF
NA	TRBV19	NA	TRBJ2-7	TGTGCCAGTAGTACCCCGGGAGAGTCCTACGAGCAGTACTTC	CASSTPGESYEQYF
few	TRBV6-5	NA	TRBJ2-1	TGTGCCTCCCAGGGGGGAAAGGGCTCCTACAATGAGCAGTTCTTC	CASQGGKGSYNEQFF
NA	TRBV5-1	TRBD2	TRBJ2-1	TGCGCCAGCAGCCCCCTCGGCGATAGCGGGGCCCGGGAGCAGTTCTTC	CASSPLGDSGAREQFF
NA	TRBV19	NA	TRBJ2-5	TGTGCCAGTAGTGCTTATTTTTACGAGACCCAGTACTTC	CASSAYFYETQYF
NA	TRBV18	NA	TRBJ2-1	TGTGCCAGCTCACCACCCTTTGGCGAGCAGTTCTTC	CASSPPFGEQFF
NA	TRBV2	NA	TRBJ2-5	TGTGCCAGCACCCTTCGGACTTCCCAAGAGACCCAGTACTTC	CASTLRTSQETQYF
NA	TRBV5-4	TRBD1	TRBJ1-1	TGTGCCAGCAGCTGGACAGGGTTGGACACTGAAGCTTTCTTT	CASSWTGLDTEAFF
once	TRBV27	NA	TRBJ2-1	TGTGCCAGCAGTTATGCTAGCTCCTACAATGAGCAGTTCTTC	CASSYASSYNEQFF
NA	TRBV5-8	TRBD1	TRBJ2-7	TGTGCCAGCAGCTACCGACAGGGGGCGAACGAGCAGTACTTC	CASSYRQGANEQYF
NA	TRBV6-6	TRBD1	TRBJ2-5	TGTGCCAGCAGTTCCGGGACAGGGGGCGCGTTTAAGACCCAGTACTTC	CASSSGTGGAFKTQYF
NA	TRBV4-1	TRBD1	TRBJ2-3	TGCGCCAGCAGCCAAGATACCGAGACAGGGGGCACAGATACGCAGTATTTT	CASSQDTETGGTDTQYF
NA	TRBV13	NA	TRBJ2-6	TGTGCCAGCAGCGGAGGGACAGATTCCTCTGGGGCCAACGTCCTGACTTTC	CASSGGTDSSGANVLTF
NA	TRBV14	NA	TRBJ2-2	TGTGCCAGCAGCCAAGCTAGCTGGATCGGGGAGCTGTTTTTT	CASSQASWIGELFF
NA	TRBV19	NA	TRBJ2-1	TGTGCCACCACGATGGGGGGCTCCTACAATGAGCAGTTCTTC	CATTMGGSYNEQFF
NA	TRBV7-6	NA	TRBJ2-7	TGTGCCAGCAGCTCAGGTACAGGGCTTGGCTACGAGCAGTACTTC	CASSSGTGLGYEQYF
few	TRBV28	NA	TRBJ2-7	TGTGCCAGCAGTTTCTCGGGACACCAACTTGACGAGCAGTACTTC	CASSFSGHQLDEQYF
NA	TRBV11-2	TRBD2	TRBJ2-5	TGTGCCAGCAGCTTAAAGTCCCTAGCGGGGGATCAAGAGACCCAGTACTTC	CASSLKSLAGDQETQYF
NA	TRBV27	NA	TRBJ2-1	TGTGCCAGCAGCGCTATCCCGAACTACAATGAGCAGTTCTTC	CASSAIPNYNEQFF
NA	TRBV7-2	NA	TRBJ2-3	TGTGCCAGCAGCTTATGGGGGGCCACAGATACGCAGTATTTT	CASSLWGATDTQYF
NA	TRBV2	NA	TRBJ1-4	TGTGCCAGCAGGTACCGGGCCGGAGGGAGTAATGAAAAACTGTTTTTT	CASRYRAGGSNEKLFF
NA	TRBV19	NA	TRBJ2-1	TGTGCCAGTGTGGAGAGAGCTTCCTACAATGAGCAGTTCTTC	CASVERASYNEQFF
NA	TRBV19	TRBD1	TRBJ2-1	TGTGCCACAGGACAGGGGGCAAGCGAGCAGTTCTTC	CATGQGASEQFF
NA	TRBV5-1	NA	TRBJ2-1	TGCGCCAGCAGCTTGGAGGGGCTCTCCTACAATGAGCAGTTCTTC	CASSLEGLSYNEQFF
NA	TRBV7-9	NA	TRBJ1-2	TGTGCCAGCAGCTTTGACAGGTCCTATGGCTACACCTTC	CASSFDRSYGYTF
NA	TRBV15	TRBD2	TRBJ2-3	TGTGCCACCAGCAGTCGGGGGAGGGCCGAGACGCAGTATTTT	CATSSRGRAETQYF
NA	TRBV13	TRBD1	TRBJ2-5	TGTGCCAGCAGCCACCTGGGACAGGGTTCGGGGACCCAGTACTTC	CASSHLGQGSGTQYF
NA	TRBV18	NA	TRBJ2-1	TGTGCCAGCTCACCGGGCAAAGGGAGCTCCTACAATGAGCAGTTCTTC	CASSPGKGSSYNEQFF